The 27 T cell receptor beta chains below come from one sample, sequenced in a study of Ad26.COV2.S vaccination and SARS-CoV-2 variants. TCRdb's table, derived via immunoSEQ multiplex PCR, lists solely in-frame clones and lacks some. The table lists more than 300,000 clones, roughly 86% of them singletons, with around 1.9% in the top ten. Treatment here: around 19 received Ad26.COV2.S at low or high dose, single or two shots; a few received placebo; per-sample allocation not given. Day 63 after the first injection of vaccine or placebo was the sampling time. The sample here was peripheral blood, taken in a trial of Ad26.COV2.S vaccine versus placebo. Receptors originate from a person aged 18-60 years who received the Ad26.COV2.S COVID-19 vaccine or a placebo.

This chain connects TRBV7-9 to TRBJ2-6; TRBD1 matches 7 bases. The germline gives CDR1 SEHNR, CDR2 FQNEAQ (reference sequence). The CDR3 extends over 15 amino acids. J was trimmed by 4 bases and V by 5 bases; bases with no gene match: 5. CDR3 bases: TGTGCCAGCAGCCCCAGGGGGTCGGGGGCCAACGTCCTGACTTTC. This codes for CASSPRGSGANVLTF. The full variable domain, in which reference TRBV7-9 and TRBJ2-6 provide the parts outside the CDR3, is DTGVSQNPRHKITKRGQNVTFRCDPISEHNRLYWYRQTLGQGPEFLTYFQNEAQLEKSRLLSDRFSAERPKGSFSTLEIQRTEQGDSAMYLCASSPRGSGANVLTFGAGSRLTVL.

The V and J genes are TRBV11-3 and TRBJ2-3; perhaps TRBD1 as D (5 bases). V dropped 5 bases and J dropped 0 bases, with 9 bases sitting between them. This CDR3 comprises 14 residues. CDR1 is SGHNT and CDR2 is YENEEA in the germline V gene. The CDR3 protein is CASSMTASTDTQYF. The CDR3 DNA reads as TGTGCCAGCAGCATGACAGCCAGCACAGATACGCAGTATTTT.

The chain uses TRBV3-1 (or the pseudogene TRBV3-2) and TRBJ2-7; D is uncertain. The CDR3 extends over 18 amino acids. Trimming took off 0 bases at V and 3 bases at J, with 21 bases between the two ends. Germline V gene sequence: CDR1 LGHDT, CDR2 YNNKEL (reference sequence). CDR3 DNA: TGTGCCAGCAGCCAAGATAAAGGTGGTAAGAAACTTTTCTACGAGCAGTACTTC. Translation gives CASSQDKGGKKLFYEQYF.

CDR3 nucleotide sequence: TGTGCCAGCAGCCCTGTGGCAGGTCTCAATTCACCCCTCCACTTT. Its translation: CASSPVAGLNSPLHF. V usage is TRBV7-6 and J usage is TRBJ1-6, with D hard to call. Germline-derived CDR1 and CDR2 are SGHVS and FNYEAQ. Deletions cut 5 bases from V and 7 bases from J, with 15 bases between. The CDR3 contains 15 residues.

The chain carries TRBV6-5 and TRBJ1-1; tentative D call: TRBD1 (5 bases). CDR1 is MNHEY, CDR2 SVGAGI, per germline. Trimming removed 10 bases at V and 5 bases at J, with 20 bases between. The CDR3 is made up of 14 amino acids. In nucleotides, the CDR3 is TGTGCCACTTGGGGGGAAAATCGGGGGACTGAAGCTTTCTTT. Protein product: CATWGENRGTEAFF.

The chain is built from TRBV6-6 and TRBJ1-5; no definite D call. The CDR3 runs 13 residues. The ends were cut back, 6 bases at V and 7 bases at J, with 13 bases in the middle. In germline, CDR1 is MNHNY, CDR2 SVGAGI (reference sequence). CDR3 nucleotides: TGTGCCAGCAGAAACAGTTCTCCCCAGCCCCAGCATTTT. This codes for CASRNSSPQPQHF.

CDR3 amino acids: CASSSGTGGSGANVLTF. Written as DNA, the CDR3 is TGTGCCAGCAGCTCAGGGACAGGGGGCTCTGGGGCCAACGTCCTGACTTTC. The genes are TRBV7-9 and TRBJ2-6, with TRBD1 matching 11 bases. The germline CDR1 and CDR2 sequences are SEHNR and FQNEAQ (reference sequence). The junction had 2 bases not matched to a gene; V was cut back by 4 bases and J by 0 bases. This CDR3 spans 17 amino acids.

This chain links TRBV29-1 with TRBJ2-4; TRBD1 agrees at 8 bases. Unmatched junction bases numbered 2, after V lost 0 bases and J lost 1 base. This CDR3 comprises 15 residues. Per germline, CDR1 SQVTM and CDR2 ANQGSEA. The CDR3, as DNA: TGCAGCGTTGAAGACAGGGGGCTTGCCAAAAACATTCAGTACTTC. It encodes CSVEDRGLAKNIQYF.

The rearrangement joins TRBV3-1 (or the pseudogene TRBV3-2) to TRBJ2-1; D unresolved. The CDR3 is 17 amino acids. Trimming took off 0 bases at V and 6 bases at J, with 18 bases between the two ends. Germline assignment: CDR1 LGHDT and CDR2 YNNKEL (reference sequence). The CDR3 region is CASSQDSVLESRNEQFF. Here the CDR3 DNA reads TGTGCCAGCAGCCAAGATTCGGTCTTGGAGAGTCGCAATGAGCAGTTCTTC.

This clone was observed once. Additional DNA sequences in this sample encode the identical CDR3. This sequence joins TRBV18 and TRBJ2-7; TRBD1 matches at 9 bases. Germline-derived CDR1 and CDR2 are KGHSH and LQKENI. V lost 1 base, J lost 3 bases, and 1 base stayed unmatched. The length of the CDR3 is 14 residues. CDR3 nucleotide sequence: TGTGCCAGCTCACCACAGACAGGGGGCTACGAGCAGTACTTC. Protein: CASSPQTGGYEQYF.

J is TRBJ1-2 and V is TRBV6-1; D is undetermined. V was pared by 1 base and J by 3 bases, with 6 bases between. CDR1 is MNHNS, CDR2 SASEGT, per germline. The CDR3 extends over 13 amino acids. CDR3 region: CASSEDRYYGYTF. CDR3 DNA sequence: TGTGCCAGCAGTGAAGACCGGTACTATGGCTACACCTTC.

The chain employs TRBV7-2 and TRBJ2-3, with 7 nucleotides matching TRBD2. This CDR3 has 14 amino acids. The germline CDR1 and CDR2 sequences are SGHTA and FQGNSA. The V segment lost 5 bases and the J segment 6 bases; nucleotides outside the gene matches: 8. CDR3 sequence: CASSLYQTSDTQYF. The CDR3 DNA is TGTGCCAGCAGCCTGTACCAGACTAGCGATACGCAGTATTTT.

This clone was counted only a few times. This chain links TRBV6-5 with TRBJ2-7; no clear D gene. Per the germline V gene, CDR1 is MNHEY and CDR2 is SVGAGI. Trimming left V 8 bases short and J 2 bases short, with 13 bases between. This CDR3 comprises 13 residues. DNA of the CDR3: TGTGCCAGCCAGTATGGGCCCCCCTACGAGCAGTACTTC. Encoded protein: CASQYGPPYEQYF.

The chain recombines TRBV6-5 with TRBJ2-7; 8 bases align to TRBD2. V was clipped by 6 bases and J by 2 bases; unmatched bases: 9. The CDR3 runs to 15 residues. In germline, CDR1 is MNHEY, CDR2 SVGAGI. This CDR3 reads CASRVSGTSAYEQYF. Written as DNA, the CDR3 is TGTGCCAGCAGAGTATCCGGGACTAGTGCCTACGAGCAGTACTTC.

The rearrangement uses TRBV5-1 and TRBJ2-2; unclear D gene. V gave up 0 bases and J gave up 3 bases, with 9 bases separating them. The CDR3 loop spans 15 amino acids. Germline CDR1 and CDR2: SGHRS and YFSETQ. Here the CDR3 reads CASSLGYSDTGELFF. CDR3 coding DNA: TGCGCCAGCAGCTTGGGTTACAGTGACACCGGGGAGCTGTTTTTT.

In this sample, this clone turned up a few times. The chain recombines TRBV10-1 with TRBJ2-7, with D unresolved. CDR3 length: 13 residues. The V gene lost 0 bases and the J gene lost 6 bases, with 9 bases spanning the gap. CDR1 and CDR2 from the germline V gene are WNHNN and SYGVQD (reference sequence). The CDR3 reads CASSESGYTEQYF. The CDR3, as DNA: TGCGCCAGCAGTGAGTCCGGGTATACCGAGCAGTACTTC.

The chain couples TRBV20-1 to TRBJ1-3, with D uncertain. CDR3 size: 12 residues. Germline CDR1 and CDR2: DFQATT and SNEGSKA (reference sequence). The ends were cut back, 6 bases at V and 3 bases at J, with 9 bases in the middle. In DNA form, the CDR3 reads TGCAGTGCCAGTACCTATGGAAACACCATATATTTT. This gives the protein CSASTYGNTIYF.

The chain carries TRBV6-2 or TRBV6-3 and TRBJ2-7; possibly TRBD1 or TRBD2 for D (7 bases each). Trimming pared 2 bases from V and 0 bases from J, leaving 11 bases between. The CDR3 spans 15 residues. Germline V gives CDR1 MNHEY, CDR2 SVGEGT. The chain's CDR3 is CASSYQGGGSYEQYF. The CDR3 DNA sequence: TGTGCCAGCAGTTACCAGGGGGGGGGCTCCTACGAGCAGTACTTC.

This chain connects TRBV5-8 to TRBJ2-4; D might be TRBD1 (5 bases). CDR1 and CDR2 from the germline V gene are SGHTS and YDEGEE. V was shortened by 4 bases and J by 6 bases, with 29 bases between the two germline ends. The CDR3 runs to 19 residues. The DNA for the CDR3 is TGTGCCAGCAGCCTACCTCTCGACAGTTCGACCCTTAGGGGAAACATTCAGTACTTC. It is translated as CASSLPLDSSTLRGNIQYF.

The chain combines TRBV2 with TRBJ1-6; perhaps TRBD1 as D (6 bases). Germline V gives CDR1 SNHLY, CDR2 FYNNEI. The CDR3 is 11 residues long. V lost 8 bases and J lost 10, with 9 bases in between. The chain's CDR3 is CASHTGSPLHF. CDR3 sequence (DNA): TGTGCCAGCCACACAGGGTCACCCCTCCACTTT.

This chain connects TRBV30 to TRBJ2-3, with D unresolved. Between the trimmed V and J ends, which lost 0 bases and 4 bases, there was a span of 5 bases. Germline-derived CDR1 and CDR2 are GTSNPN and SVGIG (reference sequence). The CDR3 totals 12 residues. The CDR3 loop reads CAWSVGADTQYF. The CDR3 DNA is TGTGCCTGGAGTGTTGGGGCAGATACGCAGTATTTT.

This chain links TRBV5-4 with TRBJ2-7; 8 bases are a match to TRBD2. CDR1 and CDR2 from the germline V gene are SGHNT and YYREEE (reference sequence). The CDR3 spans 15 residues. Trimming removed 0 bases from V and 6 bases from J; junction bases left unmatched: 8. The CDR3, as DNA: TGTGCCAGCAGCTTGGGTCGGGGGGGGCCCTCCGAGCAGTACTTC. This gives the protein CASSLGRGGPSEQYF.

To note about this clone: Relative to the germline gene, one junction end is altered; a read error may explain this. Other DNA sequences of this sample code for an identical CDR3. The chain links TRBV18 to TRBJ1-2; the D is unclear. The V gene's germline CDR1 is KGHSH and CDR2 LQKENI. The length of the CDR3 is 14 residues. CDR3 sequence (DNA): TGTGCCAGCTCACCACGTCGAGGGCTCTATGGCTACACTTTC. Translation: CASSPRRGLYGYTF.

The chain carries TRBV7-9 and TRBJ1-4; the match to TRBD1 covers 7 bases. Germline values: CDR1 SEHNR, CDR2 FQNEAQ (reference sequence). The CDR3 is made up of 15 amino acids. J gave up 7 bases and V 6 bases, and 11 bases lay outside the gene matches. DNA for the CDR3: TGTGCCAGCAGGCCTACAGGGGACGGTGGTGAAAAACTGTTTTTT. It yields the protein CASRPTGDGGEKLFF.

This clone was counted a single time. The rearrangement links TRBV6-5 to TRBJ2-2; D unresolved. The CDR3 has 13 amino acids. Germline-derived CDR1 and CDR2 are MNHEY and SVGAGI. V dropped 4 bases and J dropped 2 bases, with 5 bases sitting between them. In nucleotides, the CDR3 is TGTGCCAGCAGTTCTTCTAACACCGGGGAGCTGTTTTTT. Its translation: CASSSSNTGELFF.

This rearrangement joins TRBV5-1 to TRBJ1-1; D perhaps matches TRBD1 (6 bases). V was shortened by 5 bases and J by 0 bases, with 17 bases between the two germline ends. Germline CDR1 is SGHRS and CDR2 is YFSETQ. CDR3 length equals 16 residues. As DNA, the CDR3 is TGCGCCAGCAGACTAACTACAGGGAGATTGAACACTGAAGCTTTCTTT. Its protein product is CASRLTTGRLNTEAFF.

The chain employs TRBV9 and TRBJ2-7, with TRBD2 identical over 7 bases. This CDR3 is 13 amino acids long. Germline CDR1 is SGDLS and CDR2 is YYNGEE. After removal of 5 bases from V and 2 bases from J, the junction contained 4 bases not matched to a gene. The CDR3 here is CASSGGGPYEQYF. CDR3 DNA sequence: TGTGCCAGCAGTGGGGGAGGGCCCTACGAGCAGTACTTC. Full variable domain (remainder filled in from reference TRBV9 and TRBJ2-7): DSGVTQTPKHLITATGQRVTLRCSPRSGDLSVYWYQQSLDQGLQFLIQYYNGEERAKGNILERFSAQQFPDLHSELNLSSLELGDSALYFCASSGGGPYEQYFGPGTRLTVT.